The 16 T cell receptor beta chains reported below all come from one sample, sequenced in a study of T-cell memory formation after mild COVID-19. A single record per CDR3 protein comes from TCRdb applying MiXCR to the 5' RACE reads. The table has some 69,000 distinct CDR3 sequences, 15% to 20% seen once. The sequenced material came from PBMCs or a T cell subset sorted from them (not recorded which). The receptors shown here come from an adult woman who had mild COVID-19 (a few samples of this study predate the infection). Cell type and time point are not known.

There are a few counts of this clonotype. This chain connects TRBV5-1 to TRBJ1-1; D unclear. This CDR3 spans 15 amino acids. V was cut by 4 bases and J by 6 bases, with 19 bases left in between. The germline CDR1 and CDR2 sequences are SGHRS and YFSETQ. CDR3 region: CASSLSGPGSPEAFF. CDR3 DNA sequence: TGCGCCAGCAGCCTTTCCGGACCCGGATCCCCTGAAGCTTTCTTT.

This clonotype was seen a handful of times. The genes are TRBV7-6 and TRBJ1-1; possibly TRBD1 for D (5 bases). Deletions cut 3 bases from V and 1 base from J, with 12 bases between. Per germline, CDR1 SGHVS and CDR2 FNYEAQ. The CDR3 loop spans 15 amino acids. CDR3 protein: CASSLTGHPNTEAFF. CDR3 DNA: TGTGCCAGCAGCTTGACCGGACACCCGAACACTGAAGCTTTCTTT. Looking up the rest from reference TRBV7-6 and TRBJ1-1 gives the full variable domain: GAGVSQSPRYKVTKRGQDVALRCDPISGHVSLYWYRQALGQGPEFLTYFNYEAQQDKSGLPNDRFSAERPEGSISTLTIQRTEQRDSAMYRCASSLTGHPNTEAFFGQGTRLTVV.

Notes on this clonotype: Sequence at one end of the junction differs from germline and may be a read error. The J gene is TRBJ2-1, the V gene TRBV11-1; TRBD2 agrees at 11 bases. Looked up from germline, CDR1 is SGHAT and CDR2 is FQDESV (reference sequence). The length of the CDR3 is 16 residues. CDR3 protein: CAGSPLTSGDSDEQFF. The CDR3 DNA reads as TGTGCCGGCAGCCCTCTGACTAGCGGGGATTCCGATGAGCAGTTCTTC.

The rearrangement links TRBV7-9 to TRBJ2-1; 13 bases match TRBD2. This CDR3 has 14 residues. CDR1 is SEHNR and CDR2 is FQNEAQ in the germline V gene (reference sequence). Trimming removed 5 bases from V and 9 bases from J; junction bases left unmatched: 4. CDR3 loop: CASSPTSGGVEQFF. CDR3 coding DNA: TGTGCCAGCAGCCCCACTAGCGGGGGGGTTGAGCAGTTCTTC.

V is TRBV19 and J is TRBJ2-1, with 11 bases identical to TRBD2. Trimming at V came to 10 bases and at J to 5 bases, leaving 10 bases not matched to a gene. This CDR3 spans 15 amino acids. Germline V lookup: CDR1 LNHDA, CDR2 SQIVND (reference sequence). In nucleotides, the CDR3 is TGTGCCACTTCGCCTCTAGCGGGAGGCCACAATGAGCAGTTCTTC. It encodes CATSPLAGGHNEQFF.

This clonotype was seen a few times. This chain connects TRBV9 to TRBJ2-3; TRBD2 matches at 8 bases. The CDR3 loop spans 16 amino acids. With 4 bases clipped from V and 1 base from J, the junction kept 8 bases outside the gene matches. In germline, CDR1 is SGDLS, CDR2 YYNGEE. The CDR3 reads CASSLWGAGGTDTQYF. As DNA, the CDR3 is TGTGCCAGCAGCCTCTGGGGAGCGGGGGGCACAGATACGCAGTATTTT.

This clonotype was recorded a few times. The chain couples TRBV27 to TRBJ2-7; no clear D gene. CDR3 length equals 14 residues. The V end lost 1 base, the J end lost 2 bases, and 9 bases lay between the germline ends. Germline V gene sequence: CDR1 MNHEY, CDR2 SMNVEV (reference sequence). DNA of the CDR3: TGTGCCAGCAGTTTATTCCTAGGCGCCTACGAGCAGTACTTC. This gives the protein CASSLFLGAYEQYF.

The genes are TRBV6-5 and TRBJ2-1, with D perhaps TRBD1 or TRBD2 (5 bases each). The CDR3 contains 13 residues. CDR1 and CDR2 (germline): MNHEY, SVGAGI. V was pared by 6 bases and J by 12 bases, with 18 bases between. DNA for the CDR3: TGTGCCAGCAGCCACCGGGGCGGCCAGGGGCAGTTCTTC. Amino acid sequence: CASSHRGGQGQFF.

CDR3 amino acids: CASSPGTSGSSEQFF. In nucleotides, the CDR3 is TGTGCCAGCAGCCCCGGGACTAGCGGGAGTAGTGAGCAGTTCTTC. This sequence joins TRBV6-4 and TRBJ2-1, with TRBD2 matching 14 bases. This CDR3 is built from 15 residues. The V segment lost 6 bases and the J segment 9 bases; nucleotides outside the gene matches: 7. CDR1 MRHNA and CDR2 SNTAGT come from the germline V gene.

The chain couples TRBV4-3 to TRBJ1-2; tentatively, D is TRBD1 (6 bases). CDR1 and CDR2 from the germline V gene are LGHNA and YSLEER. The CDR3 covers 16 residues. Trimming removed 0 bases at V and 5 bases at J, with 16 bases between. The CDR3 bases are TGCGCCAGCAGCCAAGATTGGGGGGGCGGTGGATATGGCTACACCTTC. Translation gives CASSQDWGGGGYGYTF.

In its sample, this clonotype was seen a few times. V usage is TRBV7-9 and J usage is TRBJ1-1, with D unclear. The CDR3 covers 11 residues. CDR1 and CDR2 (germline): SEHNR, FQNEAQ (reference sequence). V lost 7 bases, J lost 12 bases, and 15 bases lay in between. The CDR3 is CASNAWSATFF. DNA for the CDR3: TGTGCCAGCAACGCTTGGTCGGCTACTTTCTTT.

V usage is TRBV5-1 and J usage is TRBJ2-7, with 7 bases aligning to TRBD1. The V and J ends lost 5 bases and 3 bases, in that order; junction bases with no gene match: 2. The V gene's germline CDR1 is SGHRS and CDR2 YFSETQ. The CDR3 spans 12 residues. The CDR3 sequence is CASRGGYYEQYF. The DNA of the CDR3 is TGCGCCAGCAGAGGGGGCTACTACGAGCAGTACTTC.

This clonotype was observed a handful of times. The V call is TRBV5-5, the J call TRBJ2-2, with D possibly matching TRBD2 (6 bases). CDR3 length equals 15 residues. V was cut by 4 bases and J by 3 bases, with 13 bases left in between. Germline loops: CDR1 SGHKS, CDR2 YYEKEE (reference sequence). The CDR3 nucleotides are TGTGCCAGCAGCCCGGGAGTCAGGGACACCGGGGAGCTGTTTTTT. This encodes CASSPGVRDTGELFF.

This clonotype has a handful of counts. The gene calls are TRBV7-8 and TRBJ2-5; TRBD1 aligns across 7 bases. The germline gives CDR1 SGHVS, CDR2 FQNEAQ. V lost 1 base, J lost 2 bases, and 10 bases stayed unmatched. The CDR3 sequence is 17 residues long. CDR3 region: CASSLGYAGTEQETQYF. The CDR3 bases are TGTGCCAGCAGCTTAGGTTACGCCGGGACAGAGCAAGAGACCCAGTACTTC.

CDR3 in amino acids: CASSETSGGRYEQYF. The CDR3 coding sequence is TGCGCCAGCAGCGAAACTAGCGGGGGTCGCTACGAGCAGTACTTC. V is TRBV4-1 and J is TRBJ2-7, with 11 bases aligning to TRBD2. V was clipped by 5 bases and J by 3 bases; unmatched bases: 6. The CDR3 covers 15 residues. Germline values: CDR1 MGHRA, CDR2 YSYEKL.

This chain uses TRBV12-3 or TRBV12-4 with TRBJ1-2; D gene ambiguous. CDR3 length: 12 amino acids. Trimming left V 3 bases short and J 4 bases short, with 6 bases between. CDR3 in amino acids: CASSLSSYGYTF. In DNA form, the CDR3 reads TGTGCCAGCAGTTTGAGCAGCTATGGCTACACCTTC.